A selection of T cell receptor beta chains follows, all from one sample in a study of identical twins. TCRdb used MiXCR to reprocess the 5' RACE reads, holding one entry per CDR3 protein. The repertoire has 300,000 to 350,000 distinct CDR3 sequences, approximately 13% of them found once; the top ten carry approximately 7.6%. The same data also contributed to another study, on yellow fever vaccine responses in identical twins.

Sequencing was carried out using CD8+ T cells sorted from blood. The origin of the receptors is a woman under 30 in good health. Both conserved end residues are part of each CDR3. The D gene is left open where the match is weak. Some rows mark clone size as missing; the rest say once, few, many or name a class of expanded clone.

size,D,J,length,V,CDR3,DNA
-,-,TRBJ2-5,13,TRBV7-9,CASSERLGETQYF,TGTGCCAGCAGCGAGAGACTTGGGGAGACCCAGTACTTC
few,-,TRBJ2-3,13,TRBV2,CASSGGPKDTQYF,TGTGCCAGCAGTGGAGGACCTAAAGATACGCAGTATTTT
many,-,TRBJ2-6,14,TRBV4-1,CASSHGTGANVLTF,TGCGCCAGCAGCCATGGGACGGGGGCCAACGTCCTGACTTTC
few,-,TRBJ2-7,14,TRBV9,CASSVEGTSYEQYF,TGTGCCAGCAGCGTAGAAGGGACTTCCTACGAGCAGTACTTC
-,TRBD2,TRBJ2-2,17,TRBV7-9,CASSWPPGLANTGELFF,TGTGCCAGCAGCTGGCCACCGGGACTAGCGAACACCGGGGAGCTGTTTTTT
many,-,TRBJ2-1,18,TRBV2,CASMAGAEGPSSYNEQFF,TGTGCCAGCATGGCCGGGGCGGAGGGCCCTAGCTCCTACAATGAGCAGTTCTTC
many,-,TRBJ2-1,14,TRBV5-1,CASSLWTSYNEQFF,TGCGCCAGCAGCTTGTGGACCTCCTACAATGAGCAGTTCTTC
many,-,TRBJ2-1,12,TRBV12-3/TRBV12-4,CASSFSVYEQFF,TGTGCCAGCAGTTTTTCAGTATATGAGCAGTTCTTC
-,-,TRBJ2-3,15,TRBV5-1,CASSLDGGNTDTQYF,TGCGCCAGCAGCTTGGATGGGGGGAACACAGATACGCAGTATTTT
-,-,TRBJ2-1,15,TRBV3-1,CASSHQGSSYNEQFF,TGTGCCAGCAGCCACCAGGGGAGCTCCTACAATGAGCAGTTCTTC
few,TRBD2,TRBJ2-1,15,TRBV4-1,CASSQPRDYYNEQFF,TGCGCCAGCAGCCAACCACGGGACTATTACAATGAGCAGTTCTTC
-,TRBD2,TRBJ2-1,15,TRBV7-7,CASSDRLAGHNEQFF,TGTGCCAGCAGCGATCGACTAGCGGGGCACAATGAGCAGTTCTTC
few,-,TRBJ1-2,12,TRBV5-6,CASSLFEYGYTF,TGTGCCAGCAGCTTGTTTGAATATGGCTACACCTTC
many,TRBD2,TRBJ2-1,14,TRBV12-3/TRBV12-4,CASTVAGPYNEQFF,TGTGCCAGCACCGTAGCGGGACCCTACAATGAGCAGTTCTTC
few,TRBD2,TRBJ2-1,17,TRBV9,CASSVVPAGGFYNEQFF,TGTGCCAGCAGCGTAGTCCCAGCGGGGGGGTTCTACAATGAGCAGTTCTTC
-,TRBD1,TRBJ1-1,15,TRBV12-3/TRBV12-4,CASSSAGGFSTEAFF,TGTGCCAGCAGTTCAGCAGGGGGGTTTTCCACTGAAGCTTTCTTT
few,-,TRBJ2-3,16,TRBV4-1,CASSLSSGRSTDTQYF,TGCGCCAGCAGCCTGTCGTCGGGTAGATCTACAGATACGCAGTATTTT
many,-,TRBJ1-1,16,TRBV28,CASSFSWGGMNTEAFF,TGTGCCAGCAGTTTCTCCTGGGGGGGGATGAACACTGAAGCTTTCTTT
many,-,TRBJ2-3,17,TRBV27,CASSLFGIAEAGDTQYF,TGTGCCAGCAGTTTATTCGGGATAGCGGAGGCGGGAGATACGCAGTATTTT
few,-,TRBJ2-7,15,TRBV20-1,CSARGWAGITYEQYF,TGCAGTGCTAGAGGCTGGGCAGGTATAACCTACGAGCAGTACTTC
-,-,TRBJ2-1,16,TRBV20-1,CSARDRAGAAVHEQFF,TGCAGTGCTAGAGATCGGGCGGGGGCGGCAGTCCATGAGCAGTTCTTC
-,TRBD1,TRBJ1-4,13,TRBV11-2,CASSRRTGEKLFF,TGTGCCAGCAGCCGACGGACAGGCGAAAAACTGTTTTTT
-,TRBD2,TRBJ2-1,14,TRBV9,CASSVGSSGTEQFF,TGTGCCAGCAGCGTAGGTAGTAGCGGGACTGAGCAGTTCTTC
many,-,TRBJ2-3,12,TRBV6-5,CASSYAGDTQYF,TGTGCCAGCAGTTACGCGGGAGATACGCAGTATTTT
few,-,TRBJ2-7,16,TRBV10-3,CAISETWGAYSYEQYF,TGTGCCATCAGTGAGACTTGGGGGGCTTACTCCTACGAGCAGTACTTC